This T cell receptor beta chain was identified during a study of blood T cell repertoires in COVID-19. TCRdb's copy holds only in-frame clones and misses some; the assay was immunoSEQ multiplex PCR. Of some 76,000 clones in the sample, more than 75% were seen once. The V end lost 0 bases, the J end lost 6 bases, and 12 bases lay between the germline ends. The CDR3 sequence is 15 residues long. The germline CDR1 and CDR2 sequences are MNHNY and SVGAGI (reference sequence). The chain has TRBV6-6 and TRBJ2-1; perhaps TRBD1 as D (6 bases). This sequence was found in a human donor in a cohort sampled during active COVID-19. The specimen was peripheral blood. The CDR3 loop reads CASSYSGAGANEQFF. Here the CDR3 DNA reads TGTGCCAGCAGTTACTCGGGGGCAGGGGCCAATGAGCAGTTCTTC.